One and the same sample provided the 6 T cell receptor beta chains below, sequenced in a study of blood T cell repertoires in COVID-19. TCRdb keeps only in-frame clones here, not all; method: immunoSEQ multiplex PCR. The sample holds around 34,000 clones, approximately 80% seen once. Sequencing used peripheral blood. The source of these receptors is a woman aged 70-85 years with acute or convalescent COVID-19.

V is TRBV24-1 and J is TRBJ1-2; 8 bases align to TRBD1. The length of the CDR3 is 16 residues. With 4 bases clipped from V and 6 bases from J, the junction kept 12 bases outside the gene matches. Germline V gene lookup returns CDR1 KGHDR and CDR2 SFDVKD. In nucleotides, the CDR3 is TGTGCCACCAGTGACCTGCGACAGGGGCGTTTAGATGGCTACACCTTC. Its protein product is CATSDLRQGRLDGYTF.

In its sample, this clone was seen once. The chain has TRBV4-2 and TRBJ2-7; 12 bases are shared with TRBD2. CDR3 length equals 16 residues. J lost 2 bases, V lost 5 bases, and 7 bases had no gene match. The germline V gene encodes CDR1 LGHNA and CDR2 YNFKEQ. DNA of the CDR3: TGTGCCAGCAGCAAGGATCTAGCGGGAGGGGCCTACGAGCAGTACTTC. It is translated as CASSKDLAGGAYEQYF.

In this sample, this clone turned up a few times. The chain employs TRBV5-6 and TRBJ2-5, with 10 bases fitting TRBD1. The CDR3 sequence is 16 residues long. CDR1 is SGHDT and CDR2 is YYEEEE in the germline V gene. Germline trimming cut 4 bases from V and 1 base from J; bases unmatched to any gene: 7. The CDR3 region has the DNA TGTGCCAGCAGCACGGGGACAGGGGCTCTCCAAGAGACCCAGTACTTC. Amino acids: CASSTGTGALQETQYF.

The genes are TRBV6-5 and TRBJ1-6; D may be TRBD1 (5 bases). Trimming stripped 9 bases from V and 7 bases from J, with 13 bases between. Germline V gene lookup returns CDR1 MNHEY and CDR2 SVGAGI. CDR3 size: 13 residues. The CDR3 bases are TGTGCCAGTCGGACAACCATCAATTCACCCCTCCACTTT. This encodes CASRTTINSPLHF.

The gene calls are TRBV3-1 (or the pseudogene TRBV3-2) and TRBJ2-7, with TRBD2 identical over 13 bases. The CDR3 spans 15 residues. V was pared by 4 bases and J by 0 bases, with 0 bases of the junction left unmatched. CDR1 and CDR2 (germline): LGHDT, YNNKEL (reference sequence). CDR3: CASSRTSGSSYEQYF. CDR3 sequence (DNA): TGTGCCAGCAGCCGGACTAGCGGGAGCTCCTACGAGCAGTACTTC.

The chain uses TRBV3-1 (or the pseudogene TRBV3-2) and TRBJ2-2, with 9 bases identical to TRBD1. Per the germline V gene, CDR1 is LGHDT and CDR2 is YNNKEL (reference sequence). This CDR3 has 15 residues. The junction had 9 bases not matched to a gene; V was cut back by 4 bases and J by 9 bases. Here the CDR3 DNA reads TGTGCCAGCAGCCTACAGGGGGCGCACGTCAGGGAGCTGTTTTTT. Its protein is CASSLQGAHVRELFF.